The 29 T cell receptor beta chains reported below all come from one sample, sequenced in a study of T cell repertoires in cytomegalovirus infection. Using its own MiXCR run on the reads, TCRdb lists one record per CDR3 protein. Here the sample spans approximately 500,000 distinct CDR3 sequences, about 15% being singletons. The sequenced sample was CD8+ T cells from PBMCs. The receptors derive from a human donor in good health (CMV status not recorded). Some clones in this sample may be carry-over from other donors' samples.

The chain carries TRBV5-5 and TRBJ1-3; 11 nucleotides align to TRBD1. V gave up 4 bases and J gave up 7 bases; unmatched junction bases: 7. Germline-derived CDR1 and CDR2 are SGHKS and YYEKEE (reference sequence). The CDR3 has 15 residues. The CDR3 DNA follows: TGTGCCAGCAGCATGGACAGGGGGCAAGGGAACACCATATATTTT. Translating it yields CASSMDRGQGNTIYF. The variable domain in full, completed from reference TRBV5-5 and TRBJ1-3, reads DAGVTQSPTHLIKTRGQQVTLRCSPISGHKSVSWYQQVLGQGPQFIFQYYEKEERGRGNFPDRFSARQFPNYSSELNVNALLLGDSALYLCASSMDRGQGNTIYFGEGSWLTVV.

The chain employs TRBV4-1 and TRBJ1-2; D perhaps matches TRBD1 (5 bases). V was trimmed by 4 bases and J by 4 bases, leaving 16 bases between them. This CDR3 is built from 15 residues. The V gene's germline CDR1 is MGHRA and CDR2 YSYEKL. The CDR3 coding sequence is TGCGCCAGCAGCCGCGCGGGGGAAAACCTCTATGGCTACACCTTC. Translating it yields CASSRAGENLYGYTF.

This clonotype showed up just a few times. This rearrangement joins TRBV29-1 to TRBJ2-3, with a tentative D call TRBD2 (7 bases). Germline CDR1 reads SQVTM; CDR2 reads ANQGSEA. The CDR3 is 13 residues long. Trimming left V 3 bases short and J 6 bases short, with 13 bases between. The CDR3 region is CSVEGGRGDTQYF. The CDR3 nucleotides read TGCAGCGTTGAGGGTGGGAGGGGGGATACGCAGTATTTT.

This clonotype came up many times. This rearrangement joins TRBV27 to TRBJ2-3; D ambiguous. CDR3 length: 15 residues. Germline V gives CDR1 MNHEY, CDR2 SMNVEV (reference sequence). V gave up 3 bases and J gave up 1 base, with 11 bases separating them. CDR3 nucleotides: TGTGCCAGCAGTTTTTCCGAGGACGGCACAGATACGCAGTATTTT. It encodes CASSFSEDGTDTQYF.

The V gene is TRBV27, the J gene TRBJ1-4; D remains unclear. This CDR3 comprises 15 residues. The V end was cut by 1 base, the J end by 5 bases, with 11 bases between. Germline V gives CDR1 MNHEY, CDR2 SMNVEV (reference sequence). The CDR3 DNA follows: TGTGCCAGCAGTTTATTGCCTTATTCAAATGAAAAACTGTTTTTT. Translated: CASSLLPYSNEKLFF.

This clonotype was recorded at least ten times. This sequence joins TRBV27 and TRBJ1-6; TRBD1 agrees at 8 bases. The CDR3 contains 17 residues. Germline-derived CDR1 and CDR2 are MNHEY and SMNVEV (reference sequence). Trimming at V came to 4 bases and at J to 3 bases, leaving 8 bases not matched to a gene. CDR3 region: CASSSIWTGFYNSPLHF. In DNA, the CDR3 is TGTGCCAGCAGTTCCATTTGGACAGGGTTCTATAATTCACCCCTCCACTTT.

V is TRBV7-9 and J is TRBJ1-1; 8 bases are a match to TRBD1. The V and J ends lost 5 bases and 3 bases, in that order; junction bases with no gene match: 11. The CDR3 loop spans 16 amino acids. Germline V CDR1 and CDR2: SEHNR, FQNEAQ (reference sequence). The CDR3 region is CASSNPGGRGDTEAFF. As DNA, the CDR3 is TGTGCCAGCAGCAACCCAGGGGGCCGGGGAGACACTGAAGCTTTCTTT.

This clonotype was counted ten times or more. The chain recombines TRBV10-3 with TRBJ2-7, with D perhaps TRBD2 (5 bases). Germline CDR1 is ENHRY and CDR2 is SYGVKD. The germline V and J ends were trimmed by 5 bases and 3 bases, with 8 bases remaining between them. This CDR3 is built from 12 residues. The CDR3 DNA reads as TGTGCCATCAGTACCGGGGACTACGAGCAGTACTTC. Translating gives CAISTGDYEQYF.

The chain uses TRBV6-5 and TRBJ1-5, with D unclear. The CDR3 spans 15 residues. Germline CDR1 is MNHEY and CDR2 is SVGAGI. V lost 6 bases and J 0 bases, leaving 12 bases between the germline ends. CDR3 DNA sequence: TGTGCCAGCAGACCCATCAGCAATAGCAATCAGCCCCAGCATTTT. This encodes CASRPISNSNQPQHF.

The rearrangement links TRBV14 to TRBJ1-6, with a possible D match to TRBD1 (6 bases). CDR1 SGHDN and CDR2 FVKESK come from the germline V gene. The V and J ends lost 8 bases and 0 bases respectively, with 8 bases between them. The CDR3 loop spans 14 amino acids. This chain's CDR3 is CASQGSSYNSPLHF. The CDR3 nucleotides are TGTGCCAGCCAGGGGAGCTCCTATAATTCACCCCTCCACTTT.

This clonotype was recorded a few times. This chain joins TRBV4-2 and TRBJ1-1; D is uncertain. CDR3 length: 14 amino acids. Germline loops: CDR1 LGHNA, CDR2 YNFKEQ. V shed 4 bases and J shed 5 bases, with 14 bases lying between them. In nucleotides, the CDR3 is TGTGCCAGCAGCCCCGACACCCCGGGGACTGAAGCTTTCTTT. Translation gives CASSPDTPGTEAFF.

This clonotype occurred many times. The CDR3 loop reads CASSQDDEGSYGYTF. The CDR3 DNA is TGTGCCAGCAGCCAAGATGATGAGGGGTCCTATGGCTACACCTTC. The chain is built from TRBV4-2 and TRBJ1-2; TRBD1 is a possible D gene (5 bases). V was trimmed by 0 bases and J by 4 bases, leaving 12 bases between them. The V gene's germline CDR1 is LGHNA and CDR2 YNFKEQ. CDR3 length: 15 residues.

The table lists this clonotype with a few counts. V usage is TRBV20-1 and J usage is TRBJ2-1; TRBD2 is a possible D gene (6 bases). The V gene's germline CDR1 is DFQATT and CDR2 SNEGSKA (reference sequence). This CDR3 contains 17 residues. V lost 6 bases and J 4 bases, leaving 25 bases between the germline ends. CDR3 DNA: TGCAGTGCGAGGATTTTAGCGGAAAGGCCCCCGTACAATGAGCAGTTCTTC. Its protein product is CSARILAERPPYNEQFF.

Ten or more counts support this clonotype. CDR3 DNA: TGTGCCAGCAGCTTAGAGGGGGACAGGGGTCGATTCTATGGCTACACCTTC. As protein: CASSLEGDRGRFYGYTF. V and J are TRBV7-9 and TRBJ1-2, with 10 bases lining up with TRBD1. Germline CDR1 and CDR2: SEHNR and FQNEAQ (reference sequence). The CDR3 has 17 amino acids. V was clipped by 1 base and J by 4 bases; unmatched bases: 9.

This clonotype appeared a few times. V is TRBV20-1 and J is TRBJ1-5; 11 positions match TRBD1. Trimming at V came to 6 bases and at J to 5 bases, leaving 9 bases not matched to a gene. This CDR3 is 15 amino acids long. The germline V gene has CDR1 DFQATT and CDR2 SNEGSKA (reference sequence). CDR3 sequence (DNA): TGCAGTGCCGGCGGGACAGGGGGGTTAGATCAGCCCCAGCATTTT. Encoded protein: CSAGGTGGLDQPQHF.

This clonotype came up many times. V usage is TRBV7-9 and J usage is TRBJ1-5, with D possibly being TRBD1 (5 bases). The CDR3 has 18 amino acids. V was clipped by 3 bases and J by 1 base, with 19 bases between them. Germline V gene lookup returns CDR1 SEHNR and CDR2 FQNEAQ (reference sequence). CDR3 DNA: TGTGCCAGCAGCTTGGGGTGGGACGGATTTATGAGCAATCAGCCCCAGCATTTT. It yields the protein CASSLGWDGFMSNQPQHF.

This clonotype was counted ten times or more. The rearrangement joins TRBV7-9 to TRBJ2-7, with 9 bases aligning to TRBD1. Germline lookup yields CDR1 SEHNR and CDR2 FQNEAQ (reference sequence). Losses at the gene ends were 5 bases for V and 4 bases for J; bases not matched to a gene: 15. The CDR3 is 17 amino acids. In DNA form, the CDR3 reads TGTGCCAGCAGCCCTCCGGGACAGGGAGTACAGAGGTACGAGCAGTACTTC. Amino acids: CASSPPGQGVQRYEQYF. The whole variable domain, filled in from reference TRBV7-9 and TRBJ2-7, reads DTGVSQNPRHKITKRGQNVTFRCDPISEHNRLYWYRQTLGQGPEFLTYFQNEAQLEKSRLLSDRFSAERPKGSFSTLEIQRTEQGDSAMYLCASSPPGQGVQRYEQYFGPGTRLTVT.

This clonotype was counted a few times. The J gene is TRBJ2-2, the V gene TRBV19; a possible D gene is TRBD1 (6 bases). This CDR3 comprises 15 residues. Germline V gives CDR1 LNHDA, CDR2 SQIVND (reference sequence). Trimming cost V 3 bases and J 3 bases, with 11 bases left between them. DNA of the CDR3: TGTGCCAGTAGTATGACTCAGGGGCACACCGGGGAGCTGTTTTTT. Protein sequence: CASSMTQGHTGELFF.

The count of this clonotype is one. This chain links TRBV24-1 with TRBJ2-1; 11 bases map to TRBD2. CDR3 length: 14 amino acids. The V gene's germline CDR1 is KGHDR and CDR2 SFDVKD. The V gene end was trimmed by 12 bases and the J gene end by 10 bases; junction bases not matched to a gene: 13. CDR3 in DNA: TGTGCCGCTGAGGGGACTAGCGGAGAGGGGGAGCAGTTCTTC. Amino acid sequence: CAAEGTSGEGEQFF.

This clonotype was counted many times. The chain is built from TRBV6-5 and TRBJ2-7; TRBD2 matches 9 bases. The V gene end was trimmed by 2 bases and the J gene end by 4 bases; junction bases not matched to a gene: 3. Germline lookup yields CDR1 MNHEY and CDR2 SVGAGI. CDR3 length equals 14 residues. The CDR3 is CASSYGGRAYEQYF. CDR3 DNA: TGTGCCAGCAGTTACGGCGGGAGGGCTTACGAGCAGTACTTC.

Details on this clonotype: Its ends do not fully match the called genes, so a read error is possible. This chain joins TRBV7-6 and TRBJ1-4; D remains ambiguous. In germline, CDR1 is SGHVS, CDR2 FNYEAQ. The CDR3 runs 12 residues. The CDR3 DNA reads as TGTGCCAGCAGCCAGAGAGGTGAAAAACTGTGTTTT. Translating it yields CASSQRGEKLCF.

The chain couples TRBV6-1 to TRBJ1-2; D is perhaps TRBD1 (6 bases). The germline CDR1 and CDR2 sequences are MNHNS and SASEGT. This CDR3 is built from 14 residues. V lost 7 bases, J lost 8 bases, and 20 bases lay in between. The chain's CDR3 is CASTGQGQLGGYTF. Written as DNA, the CDR3 is TGTGCCAGCACAGGGCAAGGACAGTTGGGGGGCTACACCTTC.

This clonotype has just a few counts. V is TRBV7-9 and J is TRBJ1-1; D ambiguous. Trimming shortened V by 5 bases and J by 5 bases, and 9 bases separated the two germline ends. Germline lookup yields CDR1 SEHNR and CDR2 FQNEAQ (reference sequence). This CDR3 region has 12 residues. DNA of the CDR3: TGTGCCAGCAGCCCCGTAAGGACTGAAGCTTTCTTT. Translated, it gives CASSPVRTEAFF.

This clonotype showed up many times. The rearrangement links TRBV7-2 to TRBJ1-2; tentatively, D is TRBD1 (6 bases). Germline CDR1 SGHTA, CDR2 FQGNSA. V was shortened by 5 bases and J by 4 bases, with 17 bases between the two germline ends. This CDR3 is 15 amino acids long. Written as DNA, the CDR3 is TGTGCCAGCAGCCACGTATCCAGGGGAGGCTATGGCTACACCTTC. Amino acids: CASSHVSRGGYGYTF.

In this sample, this clonotype turned up many times. The chain uses TRBV27 and TRBJ2-7, with D possibly being TRBD1 (6 bases). Germline-derived CDR1 and CDR2 are MNHEY and SMNVEV (reference sequence). V was cut by 0 bases and J by 2 bases, with 14 bases left in between. This CDR3 region has 16 residues. CDR3 sequence reads: CASSLSRGNPAYEQYF. CDR3 sequence (DNA): TGTGCCAGCAGTTTATCGAGGGGGAACCCAGCCTACGAGCAGTACTTC.

About this clonotype itself: A much larger clone sits a single nucleotide away, making a read error possible. The rearrangement joins TRBV7-2 to TRBJ2-3, with D perhaps matching TRBD2 (6 bases). The CDR3 consists of 15 residues. Trimming shortened V by 5 bases and J by 6 bases, and 18 bases separated the two germline ends. Germline values: CDR1 SGHTA, CDR2 FQGNSA. Here the CDR3 reads CASSPTRRGSDTQYF. The CDR3, as DNA: TGTGCCAGCAGCCCGACTAGACGGGGGTCGGATACGCAGTATTTT.

Only a few counts were recorded for this clonotype. A much larger clone differs from this one at a single base, so this may be a read error. The missing conserved phenylalanine or tryptophan at the end of this CDR3 makes a read error likely. The rearrangement links TRBV7-9 to TRBJ2-5, with D uncertain. The germline V and J ends were trimmed by 5 bases and 2 bases, with 15 bases remaining between them. This CDR3 spans 15 amino acids. Germline values: CDR1 SEHNR, CDR2 FQNEAQ (reference sequence). CDR3 DNA sequence: TGTGCCAGCAGCCCTCCCGAGTGGAGTCAAGAGACCCAGTACTTA. This translates into CASSPPEWSQETQYL.

This clonotype has a count of ten or more. The V and J genes are TRBV7-7 and TRBJ1-1, with D perhaps matching TRBD1 (5 bases). V lost 1 base and J lost 0, with 15 bases in between. Looked up from germline, CDR1 is SSHAT and CDR2 is FNYEAQ (reference sequence). This CDR3 spans 17 amino acids. The CDR3 region is CASSLEGALHLNTEAFF. In nucleotides, the CDR3 is TGTGCCAGCAGCTTAGAAGGGGCCCTGCACTTGAACACTGAAGCTTTCTTT.

The V call is TRBV18, the J call TRBJ1-5; D remains unclear. Trimming shortened V by 3 bases and J by 3 bases, and 15 bases separated the two germline ends. CDR3 size: 16 residues. Germline loops: CDR1 KGHSH, CDR2 LQKENI. CDR3 DNA: TGTGCCAGCTCACCCAGCGGGAATATTAACAATCAGCCCCAGCATTTT. Its protein is CASSPSGNINNQPQHF.